The next 24 T cell receptor beta chains were all read from a single sample in a study of blood T cell repertoires in COVID-19. Method: immunoSEQ multiplex PCR; TCRdb's copy keeps in-frame clones and lacks some. The sample consists of approximately 140,000 clones, around four fifths of them appearing once. Sequenced sample: peripheral blood. All receptors come from a middle-aged man with active or convalescent COVID-19.

This clone was seen a handful of times. The V gene is TRBV2, the J gene TRBJ2-3; 12 nucleotides align to TRBD2. CDR1 SNHLY and CDR2 FYNNEI come from the germline V gene. V lost 8 bases to trimming and J lost 3 bases; unmatched junction nucleotides: 6. There are 15 residues in the CDR3. The DNA of the CDR3 is TGTGCCAGCGCTAGCGGGGGGGCGGGGACAGATACGCAGTATTTT. This gives the protein CASASGGAGTDTQYF.

The chain has TRBV11-3 and TRBJ2-1; 9 nucleotides line up with TRBD2. This CDR3 has 12 residues. The junction had 3 bases not matched to a gene; V was cut back by 5 bases and J by 10 bases. The germline V gene has CDR1 SGHNT and CDR2 YENEEA. Here the CDR3 DNA reads TGTGCCAGCAGCGCGCTAGCGGGGGAGCAGTTCTTC. Amino acids: CASSALAGEQFF.

This chain uses TRBV5-1 with TRBJ2-5, with D perhaps matching TRBD1 (5 bases). Between the trimmed V and J ends, which lost 0 bases and 10 bases, there was a span of 19 bases. This CDR3 has 15 residues. Germline V gene lookup returns CDR1 SGHRS and CDR2 YFSETQ. This chain's CDR3 is CASSLDRALGVGQYF. The CDR3 DNA follows: TGCGCCAGCAGCTTGGATCGGGCCTTAGGGGTGGGCCAGTACTTC.

J is TRBJ1-1 and V is TRBV5-1, with no clear D. V was pared by 5 bases and J by 0 bases, with 14 bases between. The CDR3 spans 15 residues. The V gene's germline CDR1 is SGHRS and CDR2 YFSETQ. CDR3 nucleotides: TGCGCCAGCAGAGAACAAGTCCTCATGAACACTGAAGCTTTCTTT. It yields the protein CASREQVLMNTEAFF.

This clone was counted many times. The genes are TRBV2 and TRBJ1-6; the D gene is possibly TRBD1 (6 bases). The CDR3 loop spans 14 amino acids. Germline values: CDR1 SNHLY, CDR2 FYNNEI. Trimming removed 7 bases from V and 7 bases from J, with 14 bases in between. Here the CDR3 reads CASKSSGVNSPLHF. CDR3 DNA sequence: TGTGCCAGCAAGTCGTCAGGGGTAAATTCACCCCTCCACTTT.

In DNA form, the CDR3 reads TGTGCCAGCATCCCAGGGGGCTCTGGAAACACCATATATTTT. Its protein product is CASIPGGSGNTIYF. The chain uses TRBV6-5 and TRBJ1-3, with 7 bases identical to TRBD1. Germline V gene lookup returns CDR1 MNHEY and CDR2 SVGAGI. CDR3 length: 14 residues. Trimming took 7 bases from V and 0 from J; bases not matched to a gene: 3.

V is TRBV5-5 and J is TRBJ2-7; D ambiguous. V was cut by 3 bases and J by 7 bases, with 17 bases left in between. The CDR3 totals 14 residues. The germline gives CDR1 SGHKS, CDR2 YYEKEE (reference sequence). The CDR3 region has the DNA TGTGCCAGCAGCTACGGATTGGGCATATCGGAGCAGTACTTC. This encodes CASSYGLGISEQYF. Full variable domain (rest looked up from reference TRBV5-5 and TRBJ2-7): DAGVTQSPTHLIKTRGQQVTLRCSPISGHKSVSWYQQVLGQGPQFIFQYYEKEERGRGNFPDRFSARQFPNYSSELNVNALLLGDSALYLCASSYGLGISEQYFGPGTRLTVT.

This chain uses TRBV6-2 or TRBV6-3 with TRBJ1-6; D unclear. Per the germline V gene, CDR1 is MNHEY and CDR2 is SVGEGT. The CDR3 has 12 amino acids. V lost 2 bases and J 9 bases, leaving 5 bases between the germline ends. CDR3 amino acids: CASSYQFSPLHF. In DNA, the CDR3 is TGTGCCAGCAGTTACCAATTTTCACCCCTCCACTTT.

The chain is built from TRBV5-1 and TRBJ1-1; D gene uncertain. The V and J ends lost 0 bases and 10 bases respectively, with 13 bases between them. The CDR3 loop spans 13 amino acids. Germline V lookup: CDR1 SGHRS, CDR2 YFSETQ. The CDR3 sequence is CASSLEPPAGAFF. The CDR3 DNA reads TGCGCCAGCAGCTTGGAGCCTCCTGCAGGAGCTTTCTTT.

This chain connects TRBV6-2 or TRBV6-3 to TRBJ1-1, with D unclear. The CDR3 is 14 residues long. Trimming took 2 bases from V and 1 from J, leaving 8 bases between them. In germline, CDR1 is MNHEY, CDR2 SVGEGT. The CDR3, as DNA: TGTGCCAGCAGTTACACGCGGGCGAACACTGAAGCTTTCTTT. It specifies CASSYTRANTEAFF.

The gene calls are TRBV3-1 (or the pseudogene TRBV3-2) and TRBJ2-1, with 13 bases matching TRBD2. The germline gives CDR1 LGHDT, CDR2 YNNKEL (reference sequence). J was trimmed by 6 bases and V by 1 base; bases with no gene match: 0. The CDR3 is 15 residues long. CDR3 residues: CASSQGTSGGNEQFF. In nucleotides, the CDR3 is TGTGCCAGCAGCCAAGGGACTAGCGGGGGCAATGAGCAGTTCTTC.

This chain links TRBV5-5 with TRBJ1-4, with D tentatively TRBD1 (6 bases). Germline V lookup: CDR1 SGHKS, CDR2 YYEKEE (reference sequence). V was trimmed by 3 bases and J by 4 bases, leaving 10 bases between them. CDR3 length: 14 amino acids. CDR3 coding DNA: TGTGCCAGCAGCTCACAGGGAAATAATGAAAAACTGTTTTTT. This translates into CASSSQGNNEKLFF.

This clone was recorded only once. The V and J genes are TRBV5-1 and TRBJ1-3; 7 bases map to TRBD1. Germline values: CDR1 SGHRS, CDR2 YFSETQ. The CDR3 is 15 amino acids. Losses at the gene ends were 5 bases for V and 5 bases for J; bases not matched to a gene: 10. This CDR3 reads CASSVTGEDRNTIYF. In nucleotides, the CDR3 is TGCGCCAGCAGTGTTACAGGGGAAGATCGAAACACCATATATTTT.

V is TRBV7-8 and J is TRBJ1-2; D call uncertain. Germline lookup yields CDR1 SGHVS and CDR2 FQNEAQ. The CDR3 is 15 residues long. V was clipped by 5 bases and J by 4 bases, with 17 bases between them. In DNA, the CDR3 is TGTGCCAGCAGCCCCCGCGCCTGGGCGAGCTATGGCTACACCTTC. Translating it yields CASSPRAWASYGYTF. Supplemented by reference TRBV7-8 and TRBJ1-2, the full variable domain reads GAGVSQSPRYKVAKRGQDVALRCDPISGHVSLFWYQQALGQGPEFLTYFQNEAQLDKSGLPSDRFFAERPEGSVSTLKIQRTQQEDSAVYLCASSPRAWASYGYTFGSGTRLTVV.

V is TRBV2 and J is TRBJ1-5; D is unresolved. The CDR3 loop spans 14 amino acids. Germline loops: CDR1 SNHLY, CDR2 FYNNEI. Trimming cost V 5 bases and J 3 bases, with 11 bases left between them. The CDR3 spells CASSHAGNNQPQHF. The CDR3 nucleotides read TGTGCCAGCAGTCACGCAGGCAACAATCAGCCCCAGCATTTT.

This clone has a single count. The chain combines TRBV9 with TRBJ2-3; D unclear. The CDR3 has 13 residues. Germline CDR1 reads SGDLS; CDR2 reads YYNGEE. V was cut by 1 base and J by 1 base, with 4 bases left in between. CDR3 loop: CASSVPGTDTQYF. The CDR3 DNA reads as TGTGCCAGCAGCGTACCAGGCACAGATACGCAGTATTTT.

V is TRBV18 and J is TRBJ1-5; D gene uncertain. The CDR3 is 13 amino acids. Germline values: CDR1 KGHSH, CDR2 LQKENI. Trimming cost V 5 bases and J 6 bases, with 11 bases left between them. Here the CDR3 reads CASSFDASQPQHF. CDR3 in DNA: TGTGCCAGCTCATTTGACGCTAGTCAGCCCCAGCATTTT. Looking up the rest from reference TRBV18 and TRBJ1-5 gives the full variable domain: NAGVMQNPRHLVRRRGQEARLRCSPMKGHSHVYWYRQLPEEGLKFMVYLQKENIIDESGMPKERFSAEFPKEGPSILRIQQVVRGDSAAYFCASSFDASQPQHFGDGTRLSIL.

The V and J genes are TRBV6-1 and TRBJ1-1, with D possibly TRBD1 on 6 matching bases. The CDR3 contains 15 residues. Trimming shortened V by 7 bases and J by 0 bases, and 15 bases separated the two germline ends. Germline V CDR1 and CDR2: MNHNS, SASEGT. CDR3 amino acids: CASTSGTLMNTEAFF. CDR3 bases: TGTGCCAGCACCTCCGGGACACTCATGAACACTGAAGCTTTCTTT.

The genes are TRBV11-3 and TRBJ2-1; no reliable D call. V was shortened by 2 bases and J by 8 bases, with 7 bases between the two germline ends. In germline, CDR1 is SGHNT, CDR2 YENEEA. The CDR3 covers 12 residues. CDR3 DNA sequence: TGTGCCAGCAGCTTAAGCACCGATGAGCAGTTCTTC. Protein product: CASSLSTDEQFF.

The chain recombines TRBV12-2 with TRBJ2-3; the table's TRBD2 call for D was not verified on the DNA. TRBV12-2 is a known pseudogene. CDR3 length equals 14 residues. CDR3 loop: CASRLSLAADTQYF. CDR3 nucleotide sequence: TGTGCAAGTCGCTTATCGTTAGCTGCGGATACGCAGTATTTT.

The genes are TRBV3-1 (or the pseudogene TRBV3-2) and TRBJ1-1; no definite D call. Germline CDR1 LGHDT, CDR2 YNNKEL (reference sequence). Between the trimmed V and J ends, which lost 0 bases and 8 bases, there was a span of 7 bases. The CDR3 is 12 residues long. CDR3 amino acids: CASSQDRAEAFF. CDR3 DNA: TGTGCCAGCAGCCAAGATCGAGCGGAAGCTTTCTTT.

The chain links TRBV6-6 to TRBJ2-4; TRBD1 matches 9 bases. The CDR3 is 16 residues long. The J segment lost 0 bases and the V segment lost 5 bases, leaving 5 bases of the junction unmatched. Germline loops: CDR1 MNHNY, CDR2 SVGAGI (reference sequence). The CDR3: CASSPGTGPAKNIQYF. In nucleotides, the CDR3 is TGTGCCAGCAGTCCCGGGACAGGGCCAGCCAAAAACATTCAGTACTTC.

This chain joins TRBV25-1 and TRBJ1-2, with TRBD1 matching 8 bases. This CDR3 has 13 amino acids. V dropped 5 bases and J dropped 8; count of bases not matched to a gene: 7. Germline loops: CDR1 MGHDK, CDR2 SYGVNS. In DNA, the CDR3 is TGTGCCAGCAGTTATCCAGGGGGCCGAGGCTACACCTTC. It codes for CASSYPGGRGYTF.

The V gene is TRBV19, the J gene TRBJ1-2; TRBD1 is a possible D gene (5 bases). The CDR3 consists of 14 residues. V lost 1 base, J lost 5 bases, and 11 bases lay in between. CDR1 and CDR2 (germline): LNHDA, SQIVND (reference sequence). This CDR3 reads CASSIARGTYGYTF. Here the CDR3 DNA reads TGTGCCAGTAGTATAGCCCGCGGGACGTATGGCTACACCTTC.